The clone carrying this T cell receptor (beta chain) has only one observation. Germline V gene data show CDR1 as MDHEN and CDR2 as SYDVKM. The CDR3 is made up of 12 amino acids. Trimming removed 9 bases from V and 6 bases from J; junction bases left unmatched: 5. As handled by the study authors: Amplification of reference gene primers was used by the study to estimate nucleated cell counts. Profiled with immunoSEQ multiplex PCR; TCRdb holds only in-frame clones, not every one. From that table come the V and J calls and clone size; the DNA was used to work out D and trimming. The sample records about 140,000 clones, 65% to 80% being singletons. The entry originates in a study of blood T cell repertoires in COVID-19.

This chain joins TRBV28 and TRBJ2-1, with 7 bases fitting TRBD1. The source of this sequence is a man aged 55 to 70 with acute or convalescent COVID-19. The sample taken for sequencing was peripheral blood. CDR3 amino acids: CASRGQINEQFF. CDR3 sequence (DNA): TGTGCCAGTAGGGGACAGATCAATGAGCAGTTCTTC. The variable domain in full, with the rest retrieved from reference TRBV28 and TRBJ2-1, is DVKVTQSSRYLVKRTGEKVFLECVQDMDHENMFWYRQDPGLGLRLIYFSYDVKMKEKGDIPEGYSVSREKKERFSLILESASTNQTSMYLCASRGQINEQFFGPGTRLTVL.